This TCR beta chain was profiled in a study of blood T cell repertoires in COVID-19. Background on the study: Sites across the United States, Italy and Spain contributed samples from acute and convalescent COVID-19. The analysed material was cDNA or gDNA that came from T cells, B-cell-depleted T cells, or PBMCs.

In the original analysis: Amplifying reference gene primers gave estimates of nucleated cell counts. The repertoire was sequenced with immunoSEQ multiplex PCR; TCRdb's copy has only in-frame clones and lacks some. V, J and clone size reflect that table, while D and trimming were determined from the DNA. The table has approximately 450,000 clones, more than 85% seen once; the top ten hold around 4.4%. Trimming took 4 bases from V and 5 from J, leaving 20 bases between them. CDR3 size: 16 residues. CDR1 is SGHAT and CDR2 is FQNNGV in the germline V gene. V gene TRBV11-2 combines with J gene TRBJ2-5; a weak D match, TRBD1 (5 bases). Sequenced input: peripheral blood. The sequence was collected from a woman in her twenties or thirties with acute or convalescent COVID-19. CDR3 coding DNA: TGTGCCAGCAGCTCCCAAATCAGGGAATTGGGGGAGACCCAGTACTTC. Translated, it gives CASSSQIRELGETQYF.